The rows below give T cell receptor beta chains drawn from one sample of a study of blood T cell repertoires in COVID-19. Only in-frame clones appear in the TCRdb table, and some are missing; sequencing was by immunoSEQ multiplex PCR. The table has roughly 450,000 clones, roughly 88% seen once. The material sequenced was PBMCs or T cells enriched from blood (not recorded which). These receptors were taken from a man between 18 and 35 years old who had recovered from COVID-19. CDR3s include the opening cysteine and the closing phenylalanine or tryptophan. A D gene is named only where the DNA matches it firmly. Clone sizes are given selectively: once, few, many, or a class where the clone is expanded.

j_call: TRBJ2-2
v_call: TRBV5-1
cdr3_length: 15
clone_size: -
d_call: -
cdr3_nt: TGCGCCAGCAGCTTGGAGCGCCCATCCACCGGGGAGCTGTTTTTT
cdr3_aa: CASSLERPSTGELFF

j_call: TRBJ2-2
v_call: TRBV27
cdr3_length: 16
clone_size: few
d_call: TRBD2
cdr3_nt: TGTGCCAGCAGTATACTAGCGGGAGGTACCACCGGGGAGCTGTTTTTT
cdr3_aa: CASSILAGGTTGELFF

j_call: TRBJ2-1
v_call: TRBV7-3
cdr3_length: 15
clone_size: -
d_call: TRBD1
cdr3_nt: TGTGCCAGCAGCTTACAGCCAGGGGGCTCGGCTGAGCAGTTCTTC
cdr3_aa: CASSLQPGGSAEQFF

j_call: TRBJ2-3
v_call: TRBV6-5
cdr3_length: 13
clone_size: -
d_call: TRBD2
cdr3_nt: TGTGCCAGCAGTCCCTCGGGGGGTGTTTCGCAGTATTTT
cdr3_aa: CASSPSGGVSQYF

j_call: TRBJ2-3
v_call: TRBV5-4
cdr3_length: 18
clone_size: -
d_call: TRBD2
cdr3_nt: TGTGCCAGCAGCTTGGTGGGACTAGCGGGAGCGTCCACAGATACGCAGTATTTT
cdr3_aa: CASSLVGLAGASTDTQYF

j_call: TRBJ2-5
v_call: TRBV2
cdr3_length: 15
clone_size: -
d_call: TRBD2
cdr3_nt: TGTGCCAGCAAGGTCGACCTAGCGGGGGAAGAGACCCAGTACTTC
cdr3_aa: CASKVDLAGEETQYF

j_call: TRBJ1-4
v_call: TRBV11-3
cdr3_length: 13
clone_size: -
d_call: -
cdr3_nt: TGTGCCAGCAGCTTAACAGGAATTGAAAAACTGTTTTTT
cdr3_aa: CASSLTGIEKLFF

j_call: TRBJ2-5
v_call: TRBV6-5
cdr3_length: 14
clone_size: -
d_call: -
cdr3_nt: TGTGCCAGCAGTTACTCGACGGACATCGAGACCCAGTACTTC
cdr3_aa: CASSYSTDIETQYF

j_call: TRBJ2-7
v_call: TRBV29-1
cdr3_length: 12
clone_size: -
d_call: -
cdr3_nt: TGCAGCGTTCTAGATTCTAGGACTATAAAGTACTTC
cdr3_aa: CSVLDSRTIKYF

j_call: TRBJ1-3
v_call: TRBV25-1
cdr3_length: 15
clone_size: once
d_call: TRBD1
cdr3_nt: TGTGCCAGCAGTGAAGGAGGGGGCCGTGGAAACACCATATATTTT
cdr3_aa: CASSEGGGRGNTIYF

j_call: TRBJ1-6
v_call: TRBV19
cdr3_length: 14
clone_size: -
d_call: TRBD1
cdr3_nt: TGTGCCAGTAGTCCGTCAGGGGGTAATTCACCCCTCCACTTT
cdr3_aa: CASSPSGGNSPLHF

j_call: TRBJ1-2
v_call: TRBV7-3
cdr3_length: 12
clone_size: -
d_call: -
cdr3_nt: TGTGCCATCTTACAGGGCCTAAGCGGCTACACCTTC
cdr3_aa: CAILQGLSGYTF

j_call: TRBJ1-5
v_call: TRBV6-5
cdr3_length: 14
clone_size: once
d_call: -
cdr3_nt: TGTGCCAGCAGTTTTAGAGGGAGCAATCAGCCCCAGCATTTT
cdr3_aa: CASSFRGSNQPQHF

j_call: TRBJ2-7
v_call: TRBV2
cdr3_length: 15
clone_size: once
d_call: -
cdr3_nt: TGTGCCAGCAGTGAAAGTAAAGGGGTATTCTACGAGCAGTACTTC
cdr3_aa: CASSESKGVFYEQYF

j_call: TRBJ1-1
v_call: TRBV6-1
cdr3_length: 13
clone_size: -
d_call: -
cdr3_nt: TGTGCCAGCAGTGAACGGGGGTGGACTGAAGCTTTCTTT
cdr3_aa: CASSERGWTEAFF

j_call: TRBJ1-2
v_call: TRBV5-8
cdr3_length: 15
clone_size: -
d_call: -
cdr3_nt: TGTGCCAGCAGCTTGGTGTGGAGAGCAAACTATGGCTACACCTTC
cdr3_aa: CASSLVWRANYGYTF

j_call: TRBJ2-6
v_call: TRBV6-1
cdr3_length: 16
clone_size: -
d_call: -
cdr3_nt: TGTGCCAGCTGTGAAGCCTCGAGCTCTGGGGCCAACGTCCTGACTTTC
cdr3_aa: CASCEASSSGANVLTF

j_call: TRBJ1-2
v_call: TRBV30
cdr3_length: 11
clone_size: -
d_call: -
cdr3_nt: TGTGCCTGGAGTGACAGGAGAGGCTACACCTTC
cdr3_aa: CAWSDRRGYTF

j_call: TRBJ1-2
v_call: TRBV6-5
cdr3_length: 14
clone_size: -
d_call: -
cdr3_nt: TGTGCCAGCACCAGGGGTTCCAGCTTCTATGGCTACACCTTC
cdr3_aa: CASTRGSSFYGYTF

j_call: TRBJ1-4
v_call: TRBV5-1
cdr3_length: 16
clone_size: -
d_call: -
cdr3_nt: TGCGCCAGCAGCTTGGACGACATGCCCGGGAAGGAAAAACTGTTTTTT
cdr3_aa: CASSLDDMPGKEKLFF

j_call: TRBJ2-7
v_call: TRBV15
cdr3_length: 12
clone_size: -
d_call: TRBD1
cdr3_nt: TGTGCCACCAGCGAGGGGGCTCGGGAGCAGTACTTC
cdr3_aa: CATSEGAREQYF

j_call: TRBJ2-2
v_call: TRBV28
cdr3_length: 15
clone_size: -
d_call: TRBD2
cdr3_nt: TGTGCCAGCAGTTTACGTCGGGAGGGCACCGGGGAGCTGTTTTTT
cdr3_aa: CASSLRREGTGELFF

j_call: TRBJ2-5
v_call: TRBV30
cdr3_length: 14
clone_size: -
d_call: -
cdr3_nt: TGTGCCTGGAGTGTACTGACAGTCCAAGAGACCCAGTACTTC
cdr3_aa: CAWSVLTVQETQYF

j_call: TRBJ2-7
v_call: TRBV5-6
cdr3_length: 14
clone_size: -
d_call: TRBD1
cdr3_nt: TGTGCCAGCAGCCCAAGGACAGGGGTTGGAGAGCAGTACTTC
cdr3_aa: CASSPRTGVGEQYF

j_call: TRBJ2-1
v_call: TRBV19
cdr3_length: 14
clone_size: -
d_call: -
cdr3_nt: TGTGCCAGTAGTATGGCGGTCTCCTACAATGAGCAGTTCTTC
cdr3_aa: CASSMAVSYNEQFF

j_call: TRBJ1-1
v_call: TRBV6-5
cdr3_length: 15
clone_size: -
d_call: -
cdr3_nt: TGTGCCAGCTCCCTTGCGGCGGGAGGAGACACTGAAGCTTTCTTT
cdr3_aa: CASSLAAGGDTEAFF

j_call: TRBJ2-2
v_call: TRBV19
cdr3_length: 15
clone_size: -
d_call: TRBD1
cdr3_nt: TGTGCCAGTACTAACGACAGGGTTTGGACCGGGGAGCTGTTTTTT
cdr3_aa: CASTNDRVWTGELFF

j_call: TRBJ1-2
v_call: TRBV28
cdr3_length: 14
clone_size: once
d_call: TRBD1
cdr3_nt: TGTGCCAGCAGATCCCCAGGGGACAGCTATGGCTACACCTTC
cdr3_aa: CASRSPGDSYGYTF

j_call: TRBJ1-4
v_call: TRBV11-2
cdr3_length: 17
clone_size: -
d_call: TRBD1
cdr3_nt: TGTGCCAGCAGCTTAGATGCCTGGGACAGGCCTAATGAAAAACTGTTTTTT
cdr3_aa: CASSLDAWDRPNEKLFF

j_call: TRBJ2-5
v_call: TRBV7-9
cdr3_length: 16
clone_size: -
d_call: TRBD2
cdr3_nt: TGTGCCAGCAGTATGACTAGCGGGGGGCGGGAAGAGACCCAGTACTTC
cdr3_aa: CASSMTSGGREETQYF

j_call: TRBJ2-3
v_call: TRBV18
cdr3_length: 15
clone_size: many
d_call: -
cdr3_nt: TGTGCCAGCTCACCAAGAGGGATTAGCACAGATACGCAGTATTTT
cdr3_aa: CASSPRGISTDTQYF

j_call: TRBJ2-7
v_call: TRBV21-1
cdr3_length: 16
clone_size: -
d_call: -
cdr3_nt: TGTGCCAGCAGCAAAGGACCTCCCGACAAATCCTACGAGCAGTACTTC
cdr3_aa: CASSKGPPDKSYEQYF

j_call: TRBJ1-1
v_call: TRBV2
cdr3_length: 10
clone_size: -
d_call: -
cdr3_nt: TGTGCCAGCAGTGCATTACTAGCTTTCTTT
cdr3_aa: CASSALLAFF